The 27 T cell receptor beta chains in this list originate from one sample, sequenced in a study of shared clonotypes between healthy human individuals. Some clones are missing from TCRdb's copy, which holds only in-frame ones; the method was immunoSEQ multiplex PCR. The sample carries millions of clones, just over 90% recorded once. The sample consisted of naive CD4+ T cells sorted from blood. Subset denoted: CD45RA+ positively selected. These receptors all come from a man aged 18 to 30 in good health.

V is TRBV7-2 and J is TRBJ2-2; D not resolved. V was cut by 7 bases and J by 4 bases, with 16 bases left in between. The CDR3 covers 15 residues. CDR1 and CDR2 (germline): SGHTA, FQGNSA. The CDR3 is CASTLGQTGTGELFF. As DNA, the CDR3 is TGTGCCAGCACTCTCGGGCAGACGGGCACCGGGGAGCTGTTTTTT.

The chain carries TRBV11-2 and TRBJ2-3, with TRBD2 identical over 10 bases. In germline, CDR1 is SGHAT, CDR2 FQNNGV. The CDR3 is made up of 17 amino acids. V dropped 1 base and J dropped 5; count of bases not matched to a gene: 9. CDR3: CASSLVLAGALEDTQYF. The CDR3 DNA is TGTGCCAGCAGCTTAGTCCTAGCGGGAGCTTTAGAAGATACGCAGTATTTT.

The rearrangement joins TRBV10-2 to TRBJ2-5; no firm D call. The length of the CDR3 is 15 residues. Germline assignment: CDR1 WSHSY and CDR2 SAAADI. Trimming took 2 bases from V and 2 from J, leaving 12 bases between them. The CDR3 DNA reads as TGCGCCAGCAGTGAGCCATACGCTGGGCAAGAGACCCAGTACTTC. This gives the protein CASSEPYAGQETQYF.

The chain recombines TRBV6-5 with TRBJ2-1; 9 bases are shared with TRBD2. Germline lookup yields CDR1 MNHEY and CDR2 SVGAGI. The junction had 10 bases not matched to a gene; V was cut back by 5 bases and J by 8 bases. CDR3 length: 15 amino acids. The CDR3 here is CASSNPGLARHEQFF. The CDR3 bases are TGTGCCAGCAGTAACCCGGGACTAGCTCGCCATGAGCAGTTCTTC.

This chain connects TRBV18 to TRBJ1-6, with a tentative D call TRBD1 (5 bases). The germline CDR1 and CDR2 sequences are KGHSH and LQKENI. The CDR3 totals 14 residues. The V end was cut by 4 bases, the J end by 7 bases, with 11 bases between. The CDR3 DNA sequence: TGTGCCAGCTCACATGGGACGGAAAATTCACCCCTCCACTTT. Amino acid sequence: CASSHGTENSPLHF.

This clone has more than one count but fewer than ten. This sample includes further DNA sequences coding for the same CDR3. The chain joins TRBV30 to TRBJ1-3; D not certain. This CDR3 is built from 14 residues. Per germline, CDR1 GTSNPN and CDR2 SVGIG (reference sequence). V dropped 0 bases and J dropped 1 base, with 7 bases sitting between them. CDR3 residues: CAWSVGGSGNTIYF. CDR3 coding DNA: TGTGCCTGGAGTGTTGGAGGATCTGGAAACACCATATATTTT.

The chain recombines TRBV7-2 with TRBJ1-4; D perhaps matches TRBD1 (5 bases). Germline V gene data show CDR1 as SGHTA and CDR2 as FQGNSA. This CDR3 has 16 residues. Trimming took 10 bases from V and 0 from J, leaving 18 bases between them. CDR3 loop: CATGTDMFSTNEKLFF. DNA of the CDR3: TGTGCCACAGGGACGGACATGTTTTCAACTAATGAAAAACTGTTTTTT. The whole variable domain, remainder taken from reference TRBV7-2 and TRBJ1-4, is GAGVSQSPSNKVTEKGKDVELRCDPISGHTALYWYRQSLGQGLEFLIYFQGNSAPDKSGLPSDRFSAERTGGSVSTLTIQRTQQEDSAVYLCATGTDMFSTNEKLFFGSGTQLSVL.

In its sample, this clone was seen once. The chain links TRBV18 to TRBJ2-7, with TRBD1 identical over 10 bases. The CDR3 has 15 amino acids. CDR1 is KGHSH and CDR2 is LQKENI in the germline V gene. V shed 4 bases and J 4 bases; nucleotides not matched to a gene: 7. CDR3 residues: CASSRAGTGDYEQYF. CDR3 in DNA: TGTGCCAGCTCACGCGCCGGGACAGGGGATTACGAGCAGTACTTC.

The gene calls are TRBV5-4 and TRBJ1-3; D not resolved. V lost 6 bases to trimming and J lost 4 bases, with 11 bases between them. This CDR3 region has 13 residues. Germline V lookup: CDR1 SGHNT, CDR2 YYREEE (reference sequence). CDR3 loop: CASTSPGGNTIYF. The CDR3 DNA is TGTGCCAGCACCTCCCCCGGGGGAAACACCATATATTTT.

The V and J genes are TRBV7-8 and TRBJ1-2; tentative D call: TRBD1 (6 bases). The CDR3 loop spans 14 amino acids. Germline V gene data show CDR1 as SGHVS and CDR2 as FQNEAQ. The germline V and J ends were trimmed by 2 bases and 8 bases, with 15 bases remaining between them. The CDR3 nucleotides read TGTGCCAGCAGCTTATTACAGGGTACGGGCGGCTACACCTTC. Translating gives CASSLLQGTGGYTF.

The chain is built from TRBV5-1 and TRBJ1-1; TRBD1 aligns across 8 bases. Germline-derived CDR1 and CDR2 are SGHRS and YFSETQ. V lost 4 bases to trimming and J lost 3 bases; unmatched junction nucleotides: 11. The CDR3 covers 16 residues. CDR3 region: CASSPGQGVLDTEAFF. The CDR3 nucleotides are TGCGCCAGCAGCCCCGGACAGGGAGTTTTGGACACTGAAGCTTTCTTT.

The rearrangement uses TRBV30 and TRBJ1-1; unclear D gene. CDR1 is GTSNPN, CDR2 SVGIG, per germline (reference sequence). The CDR3 contains 11 residues. V was cut by 3 bases and J by 9 bases, with 11 bases left in between. The CDR3 coding sequence is TGTGCCTGGAGCCTGAGGTCCCAAGCTTTCTTT. Its protein product is CAWSLRSQAFF.

CDR3 loop: CASSYTNAGSFRREQYF. The CDR3 coding sequence is TGTGCCAGCAGCTATACGAATGCGGGGAGTTTCCGGAGGGAGCAGTACTTC. The genes are TRBV7-2 and TRBJ2-7; perhaps TRBD2 as D (6 bases). In germline, CDR1 is SGHTA, CDR2 FQGNSA. The CDR3 length is 17 residues. V shed 4 bases and J shed 7 bases, with 26 bases lying between them.

This clone was counted between two and nine times. J is TRBJ1-1 and V is TRBV30; 7 bases agree with TRBD1. There are 17 residues in the CDR3. J was trimmed by 5 bases and V by 0 bases; bases with no gene match: 15. The germline V gene encodes CDR1 GTSNPN and CDR2 SVGIG (reference sequence). In DNA, the CDR3 is TGTGCCTGGAGTGTACGAGGGACAGCCCAATTTGGTACTGAAGCTTTCTTT. Its protein product is CAWSVRGTAQFGTEAFF. The whole variable domain, remainder taken from reference TRBV30 and TRBJ1-1, is SQTIHQWPATLVQPVGSPLSLECTVEGTSNPNLYWYRQAAGRGLQLLFYSVGIGQISSEVPQNLSASRPQDRQFILSSKKLLLSDSGFYLCAWSVRGTAQFGTEAFFGQGTRLTVV.

The gene calls are TRBV30 and TRBJ2-7; no firm D call. The CDR3 is 14 amino acids. Germline loops: CDR1 GTSNPN, CDR2 SVGIG (reference sequence). The germline V and J ends were trimmed by 3 bases and 2 bases, with 14 bases remaining between them. This CDR3 is CAWRTGHGPYEQYF. CDR3 nucleotide sequence: TGTGCCTGGAGGACCGGGCACGGACCCTACGAGCAGTACTTC.

On this clone itself: The sample holds other DNA sequences that translate to the same CDR3. The J gene is TRBJ2-2, the V gene TRBV2; D is unresolved. CDR1 SNHLY and CDR2 FYNNEI come from the germline V gene. The CDR3 totals 14 residues. V was trimmed by 4 bases and J by 5 bases, leaving 11 bases between them. The CDR3 loop is CASSVLGSTGELFF. The CDR3 nucleotides read TGTGCCAGCAGTGTTCTGGGGTCGACCGGGGAGCTGTTTTTT. The whole variable domain, remainder taken from reference TRBV2 and TRBJ2-2, is EPEVTQTPSHQVTQMGQEVILRCVPISNHLYFYWYRQILGQKVEFLVSFYNNEISEKSEIFDDQFSVERPDGSNFTLKIRSTKLEDSAMYFCASSVLGSTGELFFGEGSRLTVL.

The rearrangement joins TRBV5-1 to TRBJ2-5; D remains ambiguous. V was shortened by 0 bases and J by 3 bases, with 9 bases between the two germline ends. CDR1 is SGHRS and CDR2 is YFSETQ in the germline V gene. The CDR3 has 14 amino acids. Here the CDR3 reads CASSLEGPEETQYF. The CDR3 DNA reads TGCGCCAGCAGCTTGGAAGGGCCGGAAGAGACCCAGTACTTC.

The chain recombines TRBV18 with TRBJ2-4; the D gene is possibly TRBD1 (6 bases). CDR1 and CDR2 from the germline V gene are KGHSH and LQKENI. The CDR3 has 14 residues. V shed 4 bases and J shed 0 bases, with 7 bases lying between them. CDR3 sequence (DNA): TGTGCCAGCTCACGGACAGAAGCCAAAAACATTCAGTACTTC. The encoded protein is CASSRTEAKNIQYF.

The chain is built from TRBV5-4 and TRBJ2-3, with 10 bases fitting TRBD2. V dropped 7 bases and J dropped 5; count of bases not matched to a gene: 4. The CDR3 is 13 residues long. Germline loops: CDR1 SGHNT, CDR2 YYREEE (reference sequence). Written as DNA, the CDR3 is TGTGCCAGCCAGCGGGAGGGGAGAGATACGCAGTATTTT. Protein: CASQREGRDTQYF.

The J gene is TRBJ1-1, the V gene TRBV5-4; 9 bases map to TRBD1. The CDR3 totals 15 residues. The trim removed 7 bases at V and 0 bases at J, leaving 7 bases unmatched. Per the germline V gene, CDR1 is SGHNT and CDR2 is YYREEE (reference sequence). The CDR3, as DNA: TGTGCCAGCTTAAACAGGGGGCGGTTGAACACTGAAGCTTTCTTT. Its protein is CASLNRGRLNTEAFF.

The chain joins TRBV7-2 to TRBJ2-5, with D perhaps TRBD2 (5 bases). Germline CDR1 and CDR2: SGHTA and FQGNSA. The V end was cut by 1 base, the J end by 1 base, with 13 bases between. The CDR3 consists of 16 residues. This CDR3 reads CASSLVGGPAQETQYF. CDR3 coding DNA: TGTGCCAGCAGCTTAGTTGGCGGGCCGGCCCAAGAGACCCAGTACTTC.

The rearrangement joins TRBV6-1 to TRBJ2-3; no clear D. Germline loops: CDR1 MNHNS, CDR2 SASEGT. Trimming stripped 4 bases from V and 6 bases from J, with 8 bases between. CDR3 size: 12 residues. CDR3 in amino acids: CASSVRLDTQYF. CDR3 in DNA: TGTGCCAGCAGTGTTCGGCTGGATACGCAGTATTTT.

This chain connects TRBV4-1 to TRBJ2-7, with 7 bases matching TRBD1. The trim removed 5 bases at V and 2 bases at J, leaving 9 bases unmatched. The germline V gene encodes CDR1 MGHRA and CDR2 YSYEKL. The CDR3 is 15 amino acids. CDR3 nucleotides: TGCGCCAGCAGCGTCACCGGGACAGTTACCTACGAGCAGTACTTC. Translated: CASSVTGTVTYEQYF.

The chain couples TRBV9 to TRBJ1-1; D possibly corresponds to TRBD1 (5 bases). V was trimmed by 7 bases and J by 3 bases, leaving 10 bases between them. From germline, CDR1 is SGDLS and CDR2 YYNGEE. The CDR3 has 12 residues. Here the CDR3 reads CASLRDDTEAFF. The DNA of the CDR3 is TGTGCCAGCCTCAGGGATGACACTGAAGCTTTCTTT.

Of note for this clone: The DNA is left out, because the CDR3 cannot be placed on it with certainty; the CDR3 is given as TCRdb lists it. This chain uses TRBV21-1 with TRBJ2-7; TRBD1, the table's D call, was not compared with the DNA. TRBV21-1 is listed as a pseudogene. The CDR3 length is 20 residues, termini included. This chain's CDR3 is CASSKALVGQGAKLSYEQYF.

The chain has TRBV10-3 and TRBJ2-5; 12 bases map to TRBD2. V was pared by 6 bases and J by 4 bases, with 3 bases of the junction left unmatched. Germline V CDR1 and CDR2: ENHRY, SYGVKD. The CDR3 is made up of 14 amino acids. CDR3 sequence (DNA): TGTGCCATCAGGGCTAGCGGGGGGGCAGAGACCCAGTACTTC. Encoded protein: CAIRASGGAETQYF.

This sequence joins TRBV11-1 and TRBJ1-6, with no clear D. Trimming left V 1 base short and J 5 bases short, with 0 bases between. Germline lookup yields CDR1 SGHAT and CDR2 FQDESV (reference sequence). CDR3 length: 12 residues. In DNA form, the CDR3 reads TGTGCCAGCAGCTTAGATAATTCACCCCTCCACTTT. It codes for CASSLDNSPLHF.